A single sample is the source of the 14 T cell receptor beta chains below, sequenced in a study of cytomegalovirus exposure and HLA in healthy donors (dated by TCRdb to about 2017). The library came from the immunoSEQ multiplex PCR assay. For the multiplex PCR, a mixture combining 60 forward primers for TCR Vbeta segments and 13 reverse primers for TCR Jbeta segments was used. Drawn from immuneACCESS, this table holds only the in-frame rearrangements with V and J called that TCRdb kept. Clones are partly lost; checked studies trace under half to an unresolved V gene and leave the rest unexplained. The sample contains about 190,000 clones, roughly 75% of them found a single time. The ten largest clones capture approximately 5% of the sample. The sequenced sample consisted of PBMCs. These receptors all stem from a man aged 25-40 years in good health and CMV-seropositive.

J is TRBJ2-7 and V is TRBV15, with 9 bases identical to TRBD1. Germline V lookup: CDR1 LNHNV, CDR2 YYDKDF (reference sequence). Unmatched junction bases numbered 11, after V lost 4 bases and J lost 1 base. CDR3 length: 17 residues. The CDR3 loop is CATSNSPGQGYSYEQYF. The CDR3 nucleotides are TGTGCCACCAGCAACAGCCCGGGACAGGGCTATTCCTACGAGCAGTACTTC.

On this clone itself: Germline and junction disagree at one end, which may indicate a read error. This chain links TRBV27 with TRBJ2-7, with 7 nucleotides matching TRBD2. The CDR3 length is 12 residues. The germline gives CDR1 MNHEY, CDR2 SMNVEV (reference sequence). The CDR3 DNA reads TGTGCCAGCAGTTTGGGAGGGTACGCGCAGTACTTC. The encoded protein is CASSLGGYAQYF.

The chain links TRBV19 to TRBJ2-7; 8 nucleotides match TRBD1. J was trimmed by 1 base and V by 4 bases; bases with no gene match: 6. The V gene's germline CDR1 is LNHDA and CDR2 SQIVND (reference sequence). This CDR3 has 15 residues. The CDR3 DNA reads TGTGCCAGTAGTACTCCCGGGACAGGATCCTACGAGCAGTACTTC. It translates to CASSTPGTGSYEQYF.

The chain recombines TRBV7-8 with TRBJ1-5, with 7 bases aligning to TRBD1. Losses at the gene ends were 5 bases for V and 0 bases for J; bases not matched to a gene: 16. There are 19 residues in the CDR3. From germline, CDR1 is SGHVS and CDR2 FQNEAQ. CDR3 in amino acids: CASSARQGGTPYSNQPQHF. The DNA for the CDR3 is TGTGCCAGCAGCGCCCGACAGGGTGGCACCCCTTATAGCAATCAGCCCCAGCATTTT.

The chain employs TRBV5-1 and TRBJ2-1; 7 nucleotides match TRBD2. V lost 0 bases and J lost 7; bases outside the gene matches: 4. This CDR3 contains 14 residues. CDR1 and CDR2 (germline): SGHRS, YFSETQ. The DNA for the CDR3 is TGCGCCAGCAGCTTGGAGGGAGCGGGAAATGAGCAGTTCTTC. This codes for CASSLEGAGNEQFF.

The rearrangement links TRBV7-2 to TRBJ2-7; D perhaps matches TRBD2 (7 bases). The CDR3 is made up of 16 amino acids. The V gene's germline CDR1 is SGHTA and CDR2 FQGNSA. V dropped 3 bases and J dropped 0 bases, with 15 bases sitting between them. In DNA form, the CDR3 reads TGTGCCAGCAGCTTGGCCAGGGGAGGGAGCTCCTACGAGCAGTACTTC. This encodes CASSLARGGSSYEQYF. The full variable domain, completed using reference TRBV7-2 and TRBJ2-7, is GAGVSQSPSNKVTEKGKDVELRCDPISGHTALYWYRQSLGQGLEFLIYFQGNSAPDKSGLPSDRFSAERTGGSVSTLTIQRTQQEDSAVYLCASSLARGGSSYEQYFGPGTRLTVT.

The rearrangement uses TRBV7-3 and TRBJ2-6; 8 bases align to TRBD1. Germline CDR1 is SGHTA and CDR2 is FQGTGA. With 2 bases clipped from V and 0 bases from J, the junction kept 15 bases outside the gene matches. There are 21 residues in the CDR3. The CDR3 DNA reads TGTGCCAGCAGCTTACCGACAGGGGTAGGAGACTCGATCTCTGGGGCCAACGTCCTGACTTTC. This codes for CASSLPTGVGDSISGANVLTF. Together with reference TRBV7-3 and TRBJ2-6, the CDR3 gives the full variable domain: GAGVSQTPSNKVTEKGKYVELRCDPISGHTALYWYRQSLGQGPEFLIYFQGTGAADDSGLPNDRFFAVRPEGSVSTLKIQRTERGDSAVYLCASSLPTGVGDSISGANVLTFGAGSRLTVL.

The chain couples TRBV30 to TRBJ1-2; no reliable D call. The CDR3 consists of 14 residues. V was shortened by 1 base and J by 5 bases, with 14 bases between the two germline ends. Per the germline V gene, CDR1 is GTSNPN and CDR2 is SVGIG (reference sequence). The CDR3 sequence is CAWSARAGIYGYTF. The DNA for the CDR3 is TGTGCCTGGAGTGCCCGGGCGGGGATATATGGCTACACCTTC.

The rearrangement links TRBV30 to TRBJ1-5, with a weak D call TRBD1 (5 bases). Deletions cut 3 bases from V and 3 bases from J, with 15 bases between. In germline, CDR1 is GTSNPN, CDR2 SVGIG (reference sequence). The CDR3 consists of 15 residues. The CDR3 protein is CAWRHGGSANQPQHF. The CDR3 bases are TGTGCCTGGAGGCACGGGGGGTCCGCCAATCAGCCCCAGCATTTT. Filled out from reference TRBV30 and TRBJ1-5, the complete variable domain reads SQTIHQWPATLVQPVGSPLSLECTVEGTSNPNLYWYRQAAGRGLQLLFYSVGIGQISSEVPQNLSASRPQDRQFILSSKKLLLSDSGFYLCAWRHGGSANQPQHFGDGTRLSIL.

This chain joins TRBV27 and TRBJ2-1; possibly TRBD1 for D (6 bases). CDR1 and CDR2 (germline): MNHEY, SMNVEV (reference sequence). The V end lost 6 bases, the J end lost 0 bases, and 9 bases lay between the germline ends. The CDR3 is made up of 14 amino acids. DNA for the CDR3: TGTGCCAGCAGAACAGGGAGCTCCTACAATGAGCAGTTCTTC. It specifies CASRTGSSYNEQFF.

For this clone: Within the sample, other DNA sequences also encode this same CDR3. V gene TRBV7-9 combines with J gene TRBJ1-1; D not certain. Per the germline V gene, CDR1 is SEHNR and CDR2 is FQNEAQ (reference sequence). The CDR3 runs to 13 residues. With 5 bases removed from V and 0 bases from J, the gap between germline ends came to 7 bases. CDR3 sequence: CASSLQMNTEAFF. DNA of the CDR3: TGTGCCAGCAGCCTTCAGATGAACACTGAAGCTTTCTTT.

The V call is TRBV9, the J call TRBJ2-7; 8 bases map to TRBD1. CDR3 size: 15 residues. CDR1 SGDLS and CDR2 YYNGEE come from the germline V gene. The ends lost 0 bases at V and 5 bases at J; junction bases unmatched: 7. CDR3 residues: CASSVEGTGKHEQYF. DNA for the CDR3: TGTGCCAGCAGCGTAGAAGGGACAGGCAAGCACGAGCAGTACTTC.

This clone has just one count. The rearrangement links TRBV7-8 to TRBJ2-1, with 11 bases identical to TRBD1. With 5 bases clipped from V and 7 bases from J, the junction kept 13 bases outside the gene matches. This CDR3 has 17 amino acids. Germline CDR1 reads SGHVS; CDR2 reads FQNEAQ. The DNA for the CDR3 is TGTGCCAGCAGCCCCCTCCCAGGGACAGGGGGTTTGAATGAGCAGTTCTTC. Residues: CASSPLPGTGGLNEQFF.

The V and J genes are TRBV19 and TRBJ1-6; the match to TRBD1 covers 7 bases. Germline V gene data show CDR1 as LNHDA and CDR2 as SQIVND (reference sequence). Trimming took 9 bases from V and 8 from J; bases not matched to a gene: 13. The CDR3 is made up of 15 amino acids. CDR3 DNA sequence: TGTGCCAGCAGACTCGAGACAGGGCTCTATTCACCCCTCCACTTT. It yields the protein CASRLETGLYSPLHF.